Listed below are T cell receptor beta chains from one sample, sequenced in a study of blood T cell repertoires in COVID-19. Profiled with immunoSEQ multiplex PCR; TCRdb holds only in-frame clones, not every one. The sample lists 95,000 to 100,000 clones; about 91% were seen once. Sequencing was carried out using peripheral blood. Every receptor here comes from a man aged 50 or older with acute or convalescent COVID-19. CDR3s include the opening cysteine and the closing phenylalanine or tryptophan. The D gene is left open where the match is weak. The size field is filled for only some rows; it gives once, few, many or a size class.

J gene,D gene,V gene,clone size,CDR3 DNA,CDR3 protein
TRBJ1-1,-,TRBV10-3,-,TGTGCCATCAGTGAGGCGGACCGGGGGGGGAACACTGAAGCTTTCTTT,CAISEADRGGNTEAFF
TRBJ2-3,TRBD1,TRBV2,-,TGTGCCAGCAGAGCTATAGGGACAGGGGGCGATACAGATACGCAGTATTTT,CASRAIGTGGDTDTQYF
TRBJ2-7,TRBD2,TRBV4-1,-,TGCGCCAGCACTCAGCGGGGGGGATGGTACGAGCAGTACTTC,CASTQRGGWYEQYF
TRBJ1-6,TRBD1,TRBV19,-,TGTGCCAGTAAGGACAGGGGGGAATTCTATTCACCCCTCCACTTT,CASKDRGEFYSPLHF
TRBJ1-2,TRBD1,TRBV5-1,-,TGCGCCAGCAGCTTGGTGAAGGGGGCAAATAGTGGCTACACCTTC,CASSLVKGANSGYTF
TRBJ1-5,TRBD1,TRBV28,once,TGTGCCAGCAGTTCCCACACGGGACAGGGGGCTTTCAATCAGCCCCAGCATTTT,CASSSHTGQGAFNQPQHF
TRBJ2-3,-,TRBV10-3,once,TGTGCCATCAGTCTGGGACTGACCACAGATACGCAGTATTTT,CAISLGLTTDTQYF
TRBJ1-2,TRBD1,TRBV4-1,few,TGCGCCAGCAGCCAAATAGAATTTTTCGAGGGGGCGGCCCACTATGGCTACACCTTC,CASSQIEFFEGAAHYGYTF
TRBJ2-2,-,TRBV5-6,once,TGTGCCAGCAGCCTTGGGGGGACAGTCTTCGCGAACACCGGGGAGCTGTTTTTT,CASSLGGTVFANTGELFF
TRBJ1-2,-,TRBV28,-,TGTGCCAGCAGTCGGACATATGGCTACACCTTC,CASSRTYGYTF
TRBJ2-1,-,TRBV28,-,TGTGCCAGCAGGCGACAGGTCGGTGAGCAGTTCTTC,CASRRQVGEQFF
TRBJ2-3,-,TRBV5-6,-,TGTGCCAGCAGCTTGGGTCAGGGTCTAGATACGCAGTATTTT,CASSLGQGLDTQYF
TRBJ1-1,-,TRBV19,-,TGTGCCAGTACGTACAGCATGAACACTGAAGCTTTCTTT,CASTYSMNTEAFF
TRBJ1-6,TRBD1,TRBV6-4,-,TGTGCCAGCAGAACAGGGGGAACGAATTCACCCCTCCACTTT,CASRTGGTNSPLHF
TRBJ1-4,TRBD1,TRBV28,-,TGTGCCAGCGGTGGGACAGCGCATAATGAAAAACTGTTTTTT,CASGGTAHNEKLFF
TRBJ1-3,-,TRBV7-3,-,TGTGCCAGCAGCTTCCGGGAGCAAGCTACCCCTGGAAACACCATATATTTT,CASSFREQATPGNTIYF
TRBJ1-5,TRBD1,TRBV2,-,TGTGCCAGCAGTGGGGACAGTCTTTCGGGTCAGCCCCAGCATTTT,CASSGDSLSGQPQHF
TRBJ1-3,-,TRBV6-5,-,TGTGCCAGCAGGGGGACTACAGACTCTGGAAACACCATATATTTT,CASRGTTDSGNTIYF
TRBJ2-7,-,TRBV6-2/TRBV6-3,-,TGTGCCAGCAGCTTATTGGGGCCCTACGAGCAGTACTTC,CASSLLGPYEQYF
TRBJ1-1,-,TRBV4-1,-,TGCGCCAGCAGCCAAGATAGAGAGGGGGTTGGTACTGAAGCTTTCTTT,CASSQDREGVGTEAFF
TRBJ1-3,-,TRBV28,-,TGTGCCAGCAGTTTCGACGCCACCGGGAACACCATATATTTT,CASSFDATGNTIYF
TRBJ2-6,-,TRBV14,-,TGTGCCAGCAGCCACCTCTCTGGGGCCAACGTCCTGACTTTC,CASSHLSGANVLTF
TRBJ1-5,TRBD1,TRBV6-2/TRBV6-3,-,TGTGCCAGCAGCCGGGACAGAAATCAGCCCCAGCATTTT,CASSRDRNQPQHF
TRBJ1-4,TRBD1,TRBV7-6,-,TGTGCCAGCAGCAAAGACAGGGTGGCTAATGAAAAACTGTTTTTT,CASSKDRVANEKLFF
TRBJ2-3,TRBD2,TRBV5-6,-,TGTGCCAGCAGCTTAGGGGGACTAGAGACCACAGATACGCAGTATTTT,CASSLGGLETTDTQYF
TRBJ1-6,-,TRBV7-2,-,TGTGCCAGCAGCTTAGTAGCAGCGGGGAATTCACCCCTCCACTTT,CASSLVAAGNSPLHF
TRBJ2-5,-,TRBV18,-,TGTGCCAGCTCGCCTCAGCGCCAAGAGACCCAGTACTTC,CASSPQRQETQYF
TRBJ1-2,TRBD1,TRBV2,-,TGTGCCAGCAGTAGGTCGACAGGGGGAGACAGAAGCTATGGCTACACCTTC,CASSRSTGGDRSYGYTF
TRBJ1-1,-,TRBV19,-,TGTGCCAGTAGTCTTCCGTACCAGAAGAACACTGAAGCTTTCTTT,CASSLPYQKNTEAFF
TRBJ2-1,TRBD2,TRBV9,-,TGTGCCAGCAGCGTAGGTGGGGCGCGGGGGAATGAGCAGTTCTTC,CASSVGGARGNEQFF
TRBJ1-2,TRBD1,TRBV5-1,-,TGCGCCAGCAGCTGGGGACAGGGGGGAGGTGGCTACACCTTC,CASSWGQGGGGYTF
TRBJ1-6,-,TRBV5-1,-,TGCGCCAGCAGCCGACAGGAGATTAGCTCCTATAATTCACCCCTCCACTTT,CASSRQEISSYNSPLHF
TRBJ2-1,-,TRBV5-1,-,TGCGCCAGCAGCTTGGGCATGGCAGACAAATACAATGAGCAGTTCTTC,CASSLGMADKYNEQFF
TRBJ1-3,-,TRBV3-1/TRBV3-2,-,TGTGCCAGCAGCTTGGGGGGGACGGCGGGAAACACCATATATTTT,CASSLGGTAGNTIYF
TRBJ1-4,-,TRBV6-5,-,TGTGCCAGCTCGAAGCAGGGTTGGACTAATGAAAAACTGTTTTTT,CASSKQGWTNEKLFF
TRBJ1-2,-,TRBV29-1,-,TGCAGCGTTGATCGTATCGGAGGGGAAGAAGATGGCTACACCTTC,CSVDRIGGEEDGYTF
TRBJ1-1,-,TRBV6-5,once,TGTGCCAGCAGTTACTCCCCCGAAGAGATGAACACTGAAGCTTTCTTT,CASSYSPEEMNTEAFF
TRBJ1-6,TRBD1,TRBV5-4,-,TGTGCCAGCAGCACGGACAGGGCATTTAATTCACCCCTCCACTTT,CASSTDRAFNSPLHF
TRBJ2-2,TRBD1,TRBV5-1,few,TGCGCCAGCAGCGAGGGGACAGGGATTCTCGGGGAGCTGTTTTTT,CASSEGTGILGELFF
TRBJ1-3,-,TRBV13,-,TGTGCCAGCAGCTCTCGGGGGGCCTACTCTGGAAACACCATATATTTT,CASSSRGAYSGNTIYF
TRBJ2-5,TRBD2,TRBV5-1,-,TGCGCCACGTCACGGACTAGCGGGGCAGCAGAGACCCAGTACTTC,CATSRTSGAAETQYF
TRBJ1-6,TRBD1,TRBV7-2,-,TGTGCCAGCAGCCTAACGGGACAGGGTCAGACACCCCTCCACTTT,CASSLTGQGQTPLHF
TRBJ2-7,TRBD1,TRBV11-3,-,TGTGCCAGCAGCTTAGGACAGGGGGCTGCCTACGAGCAGTACTTC,CASSLGQGAAYEQYF
TRBJ1-2,-,TRBV7-9,-,TGTGCCAGCAGCAAAACTCGAAACTATGGCTACACCTTC,CASSKTRNYGYTF
TRBJ1-5,-,TRBV3-1/TRBV3-2,-,TGTGCCAGCAGCCCAGGGAATCTCAATCAGCCCCAGCATTTT,CASSPGNLNQPQHF
TRBJ2-1,TRBD2,TRBV6-5,once,TGTGCCAGCAGTCCGCTAGCGGGAGATCTCAATGAGCAGTTCTTC,CASSPLAGDLNEQFF
TRBJ1-5,-,TRBV2,-,TGTGCCAGCAGTGAAGCGGGGGGAAGCCAGCCCCAGCATTTT,CASSEAGGSQPQHF
TRBJ1-4,-,TRBV6-4,-,TGTGCCAGCAGTGACTCGGGGGGAGGGCTGAAAAAACTGTTTTTT,CASSDSGGGLKKLFF
TRBJ1-2,-,TRBV5-4,-,TGTGCCAGCAGCGGCCGACAGGATAACTATGGCTACACCTTC,CASSGRQDNYGYTF
TRBJ1-2,TRBD1,TRBV2,-,TGTGCCAGCAGTACGGGACAGCCTCCTAATGGCTACACCTTC,CASSTGQPPNGYTF
TRBJ2-5,TRBD2,TRBV6-5,-,TGTGCCAGCAGTTACGTAGCGGGGGGGCAAGAGACCCAGTACTTC,CASSYVAGGQETQYF
TRBJ1-2,-,TRBV6-4,-,TGTGCCAGCAGTGACCTTCCTAAGGGGCATCGTGGCTACACCTTC,CASSDLPKGHRGYTF
TRBJ2-2,TRBD2,TRBV7-6,-,TGTGCCAGCAGCGCCCGCGGGGGGGCGAACACCGGGGAGCTGTTTTTT,CASSARGGANTGELFF
TRBJ2-7,-,TRBV7-2,-,TGTGCCAGCAGCTTAGACAGGACCCCAACCTACGAGCAGTACTTC,CASSLDRTPTYEQYF
TRBJ2-1,TRBD1,TRBV11-2,-,TGTGCCAGCAGCCAGATTTCAACCGGGACAGATCTATACAATGAGCAGTTCTTC,CASSQISTGTDLYNEQFF
TRBJ1-1,-,TRBV2,-,TGTGCCAGCAGTGAACCCCTGAGTTATGAAGCTTTCTTT,CASSEPLSYEAFF
TRBJ2-3,TRBD1,TRBV19,-,TGTGCCAGTAACCCCCGAAGAAGTACAGGGGCAAGGGGGGATACGCAGTATTTT,CASNPRRSTGARGDTQYF
TRBJ1-4,-,TRBV5-1,once,TGCGCCAGCAACTTGGACGGAGGGAATGAAAAACTGTTTTTT,CASNLDGGNEKLFF
TRBJ2-1,TRBD1,TRBV11-2,-,TGTGCCAGCAGCCGGGGACAGTTCTATGAGCAGTTCTTC,CASSRGQFYEQFF
TRBJ1-1,-,TRBV5-1,few,TGCGCCAGCACCCTGACAGTGAACACTGAAGCTTTCTTT,CASTLTVNTEAFF